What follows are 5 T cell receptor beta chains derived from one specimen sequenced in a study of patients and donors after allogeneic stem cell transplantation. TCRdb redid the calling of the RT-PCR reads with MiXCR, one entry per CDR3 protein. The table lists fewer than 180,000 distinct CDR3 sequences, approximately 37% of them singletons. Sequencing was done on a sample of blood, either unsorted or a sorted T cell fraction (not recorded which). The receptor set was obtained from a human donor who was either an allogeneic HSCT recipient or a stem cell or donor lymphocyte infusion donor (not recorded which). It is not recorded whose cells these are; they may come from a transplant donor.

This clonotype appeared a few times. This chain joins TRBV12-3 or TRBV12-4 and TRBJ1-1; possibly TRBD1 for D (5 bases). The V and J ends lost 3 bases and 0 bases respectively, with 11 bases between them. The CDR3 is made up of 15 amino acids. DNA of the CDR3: TGTGCCAGCAGTTTTGGGGGTTTAATGAACACTGAAGCTTTCTTT. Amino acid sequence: CASSFGGLMNTEAFF.

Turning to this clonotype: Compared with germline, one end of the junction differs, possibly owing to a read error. CDR3 DNA sequence: TGTGCCAGCAGCTTAAAGGACGCCACCTACAATGGGCAGTTCTTC. Translated, it gives CASSLKDATYNGQFF. This chain joins TRBV7-2 and TRBJ2-1, with no clear D. The CDR3 consists of 15 residues. CDR1 and CDR2 (germline): SGHTA, FQGNSA.

CDR3 sequence reads: CSARRDRASWIPEKLFF. In DNA form, the CDR3 reads TGCAGTGCTAGACGTGACAGGGCATCGTGGATCCCTGAAAAACTGTTTTTT. V usage is TRBV20-1 and J usage is TRBJ1-4; TRBD1 agrees at 7 bases. The CDR3 is made up of 17 amino acids. Losses at the gene ends were 2 bases for V and 7 bases for J; bases not matched to a gene: 16. Per germline, CDR1 DFQATT and CDR2 SNEGSKA (reference sequence).

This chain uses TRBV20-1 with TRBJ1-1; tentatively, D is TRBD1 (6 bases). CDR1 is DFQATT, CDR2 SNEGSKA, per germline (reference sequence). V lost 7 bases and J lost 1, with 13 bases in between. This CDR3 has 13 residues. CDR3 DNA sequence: TGCAGTGGTACCACAGGGAAGAACACTGAAGCTTTCTTT. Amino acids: CSGTTGKNTEAFF.

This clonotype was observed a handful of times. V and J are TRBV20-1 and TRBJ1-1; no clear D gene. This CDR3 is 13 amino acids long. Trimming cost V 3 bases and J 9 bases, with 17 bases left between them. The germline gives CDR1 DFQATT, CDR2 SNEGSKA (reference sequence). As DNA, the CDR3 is TGCAGTGCTAGGGAGCATACTCTCACCCAAGCTTTCTTT. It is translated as CSAREHTLTQAFF.